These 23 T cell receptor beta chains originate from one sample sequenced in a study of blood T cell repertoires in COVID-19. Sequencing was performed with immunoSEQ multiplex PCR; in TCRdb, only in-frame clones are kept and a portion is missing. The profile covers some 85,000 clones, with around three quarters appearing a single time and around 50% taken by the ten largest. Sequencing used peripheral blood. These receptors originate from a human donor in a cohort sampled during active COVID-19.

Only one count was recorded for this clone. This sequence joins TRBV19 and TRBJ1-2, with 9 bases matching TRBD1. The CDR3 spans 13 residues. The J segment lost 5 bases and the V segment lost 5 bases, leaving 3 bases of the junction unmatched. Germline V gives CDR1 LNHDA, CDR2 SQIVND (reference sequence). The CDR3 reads CASSGTGWYGYTF. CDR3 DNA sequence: TGTGCCAGTAGTGGGACAGGGTGGTATGGCTACACCTTC. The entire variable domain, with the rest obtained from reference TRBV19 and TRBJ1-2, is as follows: DGGITQSPKYLFRKEGQNVTLSCEQNLNHDAMYWYRQDPGQGLRLIYYSQIVNDFQKGDIAEGYSVSREKKESFPLTVTSAQKNPTAFYLCASSGTGWYGYTFGSGTRLTVV.

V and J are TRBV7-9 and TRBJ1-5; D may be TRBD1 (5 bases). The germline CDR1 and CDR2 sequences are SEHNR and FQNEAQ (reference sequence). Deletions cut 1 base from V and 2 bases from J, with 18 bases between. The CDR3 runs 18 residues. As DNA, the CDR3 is TGTGCCAGCAGCTTAGTTGGGTCGGGGACTATTGGCAATCAGCCCCAGCATTTT. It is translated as CASSLVGSGTIGNQPQHF.

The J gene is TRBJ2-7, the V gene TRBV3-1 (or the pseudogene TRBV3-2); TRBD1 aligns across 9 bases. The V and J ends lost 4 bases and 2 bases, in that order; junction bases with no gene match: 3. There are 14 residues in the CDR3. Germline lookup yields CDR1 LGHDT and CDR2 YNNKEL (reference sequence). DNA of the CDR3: TGTGCCAGCAGCCCCGGGACAGGGACCTACGAGCAGTACTTC. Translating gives CASSPGTGTYEQYF.

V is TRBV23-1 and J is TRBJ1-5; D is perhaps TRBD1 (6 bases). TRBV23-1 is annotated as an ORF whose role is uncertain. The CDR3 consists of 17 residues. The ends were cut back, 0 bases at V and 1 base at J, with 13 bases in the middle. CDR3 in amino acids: CASSQSRAGVSNQPQHF. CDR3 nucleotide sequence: TGCGCCAGCAGTCAATCAAGGGCAGGGGTGAGCAATCAGCCCCAGCATTTT.

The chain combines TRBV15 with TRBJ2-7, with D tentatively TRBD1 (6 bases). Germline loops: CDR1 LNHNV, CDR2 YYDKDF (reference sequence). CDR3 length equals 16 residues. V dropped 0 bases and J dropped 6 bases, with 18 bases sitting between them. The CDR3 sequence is CATSRDERGTLGEQYF. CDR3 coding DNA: TGTGCCACCAGCAGAGATGAAAGGGGGACACTAGGCGAGCAGTACTTC.

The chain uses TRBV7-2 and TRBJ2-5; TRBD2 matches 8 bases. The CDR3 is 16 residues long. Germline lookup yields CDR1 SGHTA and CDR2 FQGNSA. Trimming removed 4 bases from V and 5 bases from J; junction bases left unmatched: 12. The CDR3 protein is CASSYGPSGSRETQYF. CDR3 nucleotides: TGTGCCAGCAGCTATGGTCCCAGCGGGAGTCGGGAGACCCAGTACTTC.

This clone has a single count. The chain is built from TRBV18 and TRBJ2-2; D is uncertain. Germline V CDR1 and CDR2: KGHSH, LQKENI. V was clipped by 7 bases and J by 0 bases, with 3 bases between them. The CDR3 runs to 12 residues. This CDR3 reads CASWPNTGELFF. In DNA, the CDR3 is TGTGCCAGCTGGCCGAACACCGGGGAGCTGTTTTTT.

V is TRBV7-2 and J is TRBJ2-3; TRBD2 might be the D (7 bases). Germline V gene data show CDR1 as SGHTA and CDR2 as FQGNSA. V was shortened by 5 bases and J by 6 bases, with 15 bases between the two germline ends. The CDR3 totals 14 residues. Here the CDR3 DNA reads TGTGCCAGCAGCGCAGGCGGGGGCTGGGATACGCAGTATTTT. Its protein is CASSAGGGWDTQYF.

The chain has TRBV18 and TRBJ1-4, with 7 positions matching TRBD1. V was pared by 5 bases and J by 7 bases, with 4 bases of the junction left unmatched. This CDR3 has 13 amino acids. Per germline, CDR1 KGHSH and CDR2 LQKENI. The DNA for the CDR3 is TGTGCCAGCTCAAGGGACAGAAGTGAAAAACTGTTTTTT. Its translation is CASSRDRSEKLFF.

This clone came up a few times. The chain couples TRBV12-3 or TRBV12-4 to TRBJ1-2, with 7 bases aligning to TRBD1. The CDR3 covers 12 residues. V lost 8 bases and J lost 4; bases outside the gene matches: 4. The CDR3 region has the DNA TGTGCCAGCTTCCGGGACAGCTATGGCTACACCTTC. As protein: CASFRDSYGYTF.

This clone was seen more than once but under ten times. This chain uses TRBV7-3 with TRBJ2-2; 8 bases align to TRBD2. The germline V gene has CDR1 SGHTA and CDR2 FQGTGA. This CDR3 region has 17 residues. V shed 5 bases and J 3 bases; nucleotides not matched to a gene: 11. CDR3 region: CASSPSGTRSYTGELFF. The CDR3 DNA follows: TGTGCCAGCAGCCCCTCCGGGACTAGGTCGTACACCGGGGAGCTGTTTTTT.

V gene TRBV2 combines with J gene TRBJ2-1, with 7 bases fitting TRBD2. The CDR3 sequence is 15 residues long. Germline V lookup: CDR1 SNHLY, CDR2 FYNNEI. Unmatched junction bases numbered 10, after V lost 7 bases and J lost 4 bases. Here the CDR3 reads CASTPGGILYNEQFF. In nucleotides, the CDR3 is TGTGCCAGCACGCCCGGGGGGATCCTTTACAATGAGCAGTTCTTC. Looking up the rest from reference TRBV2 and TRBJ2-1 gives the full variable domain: EPEVTQTPSHQVTQMGQEVILRCVPISNHLYFYWYRQILGQKVEFLVSFYNNEISEKSEIFDDQFSVERPDGSNFTLKIRSTKLEDSAMYFCASTPGGILYNEQFFGPGTRLTVL.

CDR3 amino acids: CASRPREGRDTQYF. CDR3 DNA sequence: TGTGCCAGCAGGCCACGGGAGGGTCGAGATACGCAGTATTTT. This chain uses TRBV3-1 (or the pseudogene TRBV3-2) with TRBJ2-3, with TRBD2 matching 8 bases. The CDR3 runs to 14 residues. CDR1 LGHDT and CDR2 YNNKEL come from the germline V gene (reference sequence). Trimming removed 6 bases from V and 5 bases from J; junction bases left unmatched: 7.

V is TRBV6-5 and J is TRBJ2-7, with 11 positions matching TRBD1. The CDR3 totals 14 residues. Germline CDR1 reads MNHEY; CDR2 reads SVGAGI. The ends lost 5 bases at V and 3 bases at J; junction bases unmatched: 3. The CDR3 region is CASSRDRGNYEQYF. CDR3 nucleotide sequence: TGTGCCAGCAGTCGGGACAGGGGGAACTACGAGCAGTACTTC.

The CDR3, as DNA: TGTGCCAGCAGTTACGGGACAGGGGGTATCTATGGCTACACCTTC. It specifies CASSYGTGGIYGYTF. The chain recombines TRBV6-2 or TRBV6-3 with TRBJ1-2, with 11 bases that match TRBD1. The ends lost 2 bases at V and 4 bases at J; junction bases unmatched: 3. Per the germline V gene, CDR1 is MNHEY and CDR2 is SVGEGT. This CDR3 contains 15 residues.

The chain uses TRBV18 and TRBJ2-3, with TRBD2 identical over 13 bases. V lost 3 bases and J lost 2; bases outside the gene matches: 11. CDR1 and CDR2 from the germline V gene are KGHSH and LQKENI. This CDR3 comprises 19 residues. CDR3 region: CASSPPWGTSGAYTDTQYF. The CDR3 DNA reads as TGTGCCAGCTCACCGCCATGGGGGACTAGCGGGGCCTACACAGATACGCAGTATTTT.

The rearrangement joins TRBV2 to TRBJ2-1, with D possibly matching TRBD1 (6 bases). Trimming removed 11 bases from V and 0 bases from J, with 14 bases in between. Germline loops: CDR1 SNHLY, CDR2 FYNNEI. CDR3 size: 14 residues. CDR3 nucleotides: TGTGCCTCCAAGTCGGACAGCTCCTACAATGAGCAGTTCTTC. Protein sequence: CASKSDSSYNEQFF.

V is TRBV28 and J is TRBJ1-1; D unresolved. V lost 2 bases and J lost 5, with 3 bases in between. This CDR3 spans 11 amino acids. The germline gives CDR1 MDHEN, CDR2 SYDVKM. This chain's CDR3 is CASSLQTEAFF. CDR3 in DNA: TGTGCCAGCAGTTTACAAACTGAAGCTTTCTTT.

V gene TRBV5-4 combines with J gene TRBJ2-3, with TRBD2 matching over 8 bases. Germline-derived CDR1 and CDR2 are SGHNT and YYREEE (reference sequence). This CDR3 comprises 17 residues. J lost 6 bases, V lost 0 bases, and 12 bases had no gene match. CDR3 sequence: CASSLGFSGILPDTQYF. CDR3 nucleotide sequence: TGTGCCAGCAGCTTGGGCTTTAGCGGGATCTTGCCGGATACGCAGTATTTT.

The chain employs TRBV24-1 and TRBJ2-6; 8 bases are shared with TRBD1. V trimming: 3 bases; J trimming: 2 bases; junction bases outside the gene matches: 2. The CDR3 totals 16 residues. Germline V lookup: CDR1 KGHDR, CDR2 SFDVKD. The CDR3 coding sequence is TGTGCCACCAGTGATCTCAGGGGGCCTGGGGCCAACGTCCTGACTTTC. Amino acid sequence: CATSDLRGPGANVLTF.

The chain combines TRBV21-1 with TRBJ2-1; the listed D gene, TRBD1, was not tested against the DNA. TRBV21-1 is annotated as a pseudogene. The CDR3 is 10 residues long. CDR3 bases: TGTGCCACCCCGCCGGACGACAGATTCTTC. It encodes CATPPDDRFF.

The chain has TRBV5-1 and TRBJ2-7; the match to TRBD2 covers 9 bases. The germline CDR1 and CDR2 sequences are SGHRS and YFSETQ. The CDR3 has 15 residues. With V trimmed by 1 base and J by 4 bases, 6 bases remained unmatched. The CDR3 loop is CASSLLASGKYEQYF. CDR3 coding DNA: TGCGCCAGCAGCTTGTTGGCTAGCGGGAAGTACGAGCAGTACTTC.

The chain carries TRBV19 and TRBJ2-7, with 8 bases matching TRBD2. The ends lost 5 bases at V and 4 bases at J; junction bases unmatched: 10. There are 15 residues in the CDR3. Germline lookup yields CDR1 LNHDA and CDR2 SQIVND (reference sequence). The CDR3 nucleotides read TGTGCCAGTAGTTTCTCGACTAGCGCAAGATACGAGCAGTACTTC. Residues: CASSFSTSARYEQYF.